What follows are 23 T cell receptor beta chains derived from one specimen sequenced in a study of OX40 agonist ivuxolimab in advanced cancers. Assay: immunoSEQ multiplex PCR; the TCRdb copy retains only in-frame clones and omits some. The data contain more than 85,000 clones, approximately 90% of them singletons. The source material was CD4+ or CD8+ T cells sorted from blood, sampled in a trial of the OX40 agonist ivuxolimab. The receptor set was obtained from an adult with an advanced solid tumor such as melanoma, head and neck, liver or kidney cancer.

This clone was seen a single time. V and J are TRBV7-2 and TRBJ2-7; perhaps TRBD2 as D (6 bases). The CDR3 covers 18 residues. Looked up from germline, CDR1 is SGHTA and CDR2 is FQGNSA. V dropped 4 bases and J dropped 0 bases, with 22 bases sitting between them. In DNA, the CDR3 is TGTGCCAGCAGCTCGGGACCATCCCGTCCCGGGAGCTCCTACGAGCAGTACTTC. The encoded protein is CASSSGPSRPGSSYEQYF. Full variable domain (missing parts from reference TRBV7-2 and TRBJ2-7): GAGVSQSPSNKVTEKGKDVELRCDPISGHTALYWYRQSLGQGLEFLIYFQGNSAPDKSGLPSDRFSAERTGGSVSTLTIQRTQQEDSAVYLCASSSGPSRPGSSYEQYFGPGTRLTVT.

The chain joins TRBV20-1 to TRBJ1-1; D is unresolved. Germline V gene lookup returns CDR1 DFQATT and CDR2 SNEGSKA (reference sequence). Trimming removed 6 bases from V and 1 base from J, with 6 bases in between. This CDR3 has 11 residues. The CDR3 sequence is CSARPNTEAFF. CDR3 DNA: TGCAGTGCCCGGCCGAACACTGAAGCTTTCTTT.

This chain connects TRBV2 to TRBJ2-2; either TRBD1 or TRBD2 may fit D (5 bases each). V lost 9 bases and J 2 bases, leaving 13 bases between the germline ends. This CDR3 has 14 residues. In germline, CDR1 is SNHLY, CDR2 FYNNEI. DNA of the CDR3: TGTGCCAGGGGGTCCGGGACCAACACCGGGGAGCTGTTTTTT. It yields the protein CARGSGTNTGELFF.

The chain uses TRBV6-5 and TRBJ2-3; 8 bases agree with TRBD2. The germline CDR1 and CDR2 sequences are MNHEY and SVGAGI. This CDR3 comprises 16 residues. J lost 1 base, V lost 0 bases, and 3 bases had no gene match. The CDR3 coding sequence is TGTGCCAGCAGTTACTCCGGGAGGGGGGGCACAGATACGCAGTATTTT. Its translation: CASSYSGRGGTDTQYF.

The J gene is TRBJ2-1, the V gene TRBV7-9; D is ambiguous. V lost 3 bases and J 0 bases, leaving 9 bases between the germline ends. Germline V gene lookup returns CDR1 SEHNR and CDR2 FQNEAQ (reference sequence). CDR3 length equals 15 residues. CDR3 DNA sequence: TGTGCCAGCAGCTTCGGCCATTTCTCCTACAATGAGCAGTTCTTC. This translates into CASSFGHFSYNEQFF.

This chain links TRBV7-9 with TRBJ2-2, with a possible D match to TRBD2 (6 bases). CDR3 length: 13 amino acids. Per the germline V gene, CDR1 is SEHNR and CDR2 is FQNEAQ (reference sequence). With 8 bases removed from V and 7 bases from J, the gap between germline ends came to 14 bases. Here the CDR3 DNA reads TGTGCCAGCGGGGGATCTAGCGTCGGGGAGCTGTTTTTT. It specifies CASGGSSVGELFF.

V gene TRBV7-3 combines with J gene TRBJ2-6, with D unclear. Trimming took off 5 bases at V and 0 bases at J, with 5 bases between the two ends. Germline CDR1 and CDR2: SGHTA and FQGTGA. This CDR3 comprises 14 residues. This CDR3 is CASSGSSGANVLTF. DNA of the CDR3: TGTGCCAGCAGCGGCTCCTCTGGGGCCAACGTCCTGACTTTC. Full variable domain (remainder filled in from reference TRBV7-3 and TRBJ2-6): GAGVSQTPSNKVTEKGKYVELRCDPISGHTALYWYRQSLGQGPEFLIYFQGTGAADDSGLPNDRFFAVRPEGSVSTLKIQRTERGDSAVYLCASSGSSGANVLTFGAGSRLTVL.

This chain connects TRBV7-9 to TRBJ1-1; 7 bases fit TRBD1. Germline V gene data show CDR1 as SEHNR and CDR2 as FQNEAQ (reference sequence). The CDR3 covers 14 residues. V shed 5 bases, J shed 1 base, and the junction held 4 bases outside the gene matches. The CDR3 bases are TGTGCCAGCAGCCGTGCAGGGGGGAACACTGAAGCTTTCTTT. The encoded protein is CASSRAGGNTEAFF.

The V and J genes are TRBV7-2 and TRBJ2-5, with 7 bases lining up with TRBD2. Germline values: CDR1 SGHTA, CDR2 FQGNSA. With 5 bases clipped from V and 5 bases from J, the junction kept 11 bases outside the gene matches. CDR3 size: 15 residues. CDR3: CASSRGRGRRETQYF. The CDR3 coding sequence is TGTGCCAGCAGCCGCGGGCGGGGGAGGCGTGAGACCCAGTACTTC.

The chain recombines TRBV28 with TRBJ1-5; no definite D call. The germline CDR1 and CDR2 sequences are MDHEN and SYDVKM. This CDR3 contains 12 residues. Trimming stripped 2 bases from V and 3 bases from J, with 2 bases between. CDR3 DNA sequence: TGTGCCAGCAGTTTAATCAATCAGCCCCAGCATTTT. This sequence encodes CASSLINQPQHF.

The chain carries TRBV4-1 and TRBJ1-5, with 10 bases matching TRBD1. Per germline, CDR1 MGHRA and CDR2 YSYEKL. J lost 7 bases, V lost 3 bases, and 6 bases had no gene match. CDR3 length: 15 residues. CDR3 amino acids: CASSQGQGLKQPQHF. CDR3 in DNA: TGCGCCAGCAGCCAGGGACAGGGGTTAAAACAGCCCCAGCATTTT.

The chain links TRBV7-9 to TRBJ2-2; D unclear. The ends were cut back, 6 bases at V and 5 bases at J, with 7 bases in the middle. The germline gives CDR1 SEHNR, CDR2 FQNEAQ (reference sequence). CDR3 length: 12 amino acids. The CDR3 is CASREATGELFF. CDR3 DNA sequence: TGTGCCAGCAGGGAAGCGACCGGGGAGCTGTTTTTT.

The chain employs TRBV5-1 and TRBJ2-5; 9 bases agree with TRBD1. J was trimmed by 5 bases and V by 4 bases; bases with no gene match: 6. CDR3 size: 14 residues. Germline V gene data show CDR1 as SGHRS and CDR2 as YFSETQ. CDR3 coding DNA: TGCGCCAGCAGCCCTGGACAGGGGTTTGAGACCCAGTACTTC. Protein sequence: CASSPGQGFETQYF.

The chain is built from TRBV7-2 and TRBJ1-6; 7 nucleotides line up with TRBD1. After removal of 6 bases from V and 12 bases from J, the junction contained 5 bases not matched to a gene. The CDR3 is 12 residues long. The germline V gene encodes CDR1 SGHTA and CDR2 FQGNSA. The CDR3 bases are TGTGCCAGCAGTCACAGGGGCGGACCCCTCCACTTT. Its translation: CASSHRGGPLHF.

The V gene is TRBV12-1, the J gene TRBJ2-1; the table's D call TRBD2 went unverified against the DNA. TRBV12-1 corresponds to a pseudogene. There are 17 residues in the CDR3. The CDR3 spells CASSRKKREGPDNEQFF. In nucleotides, the CDR3 is TGTGCCAGCAGCCGAAAAAAGCGGGAGGGCCCCGACAATGAGCAGTTCTTC.

V usage is TRBV11-2 and J usage is TRBJ1-1; D unresolved. The V gene lost 3 bases and the J gene lost 5 bases, with 19 bases spanning the gap. Looked up from germline, CDR1 is SGHAT and CDR2 is FQNNGV. The CDR3 consists of 16 residues. DNA of the CDR3: TGTGCCAGCAGCTTCAGCGTCGGACGGCTAAGTACTGAAGCTTTCTTT. Translating it yields CASSFSVGRLSTEAFF. Looking up the rest from reference TRBV11-2 and TRBJ1-1 gives the full variable domain: EAGVAQSPRYKIIEKRQSVAFWCNPISGHATLYWYQQILGQGPKLLIQFQNNGVVDDSQLPKDRFSAERLKGVDSTLKIQPAKLEDSAVYLCASSFSVGRLSTEAFFGQGTRLTVV.

This clone has a handful of counts. This sequence joins TRBV9 and TRBJ1-2, with D possibly matching TRBD1 (5 bases). This CDR3 is 15 amino acids long. Germline-derived CDR1 and CDR2 are SGDLS and YYNGEE. V lost 3 bases and J 7 bases, leaving 19 bases between the germline ends. This chain's CDR3 is CASSAQGPGLGGYTF. The CDR3 DNA reads TGTGCCAGCAGCGCCCAGGGACCGGGGTTGGGTGGCTACACCTTC.

The rearrangement joins TRBV25-1 to TRBJ2-5, with 8 bases lining up with TRBD1. The DNA matches TRBJ2-7 better at its end, which makes the J call doubtful. This CDR3 comprises 14 residues. Germline CDR1 and CDR2: MGHDK and SYGVNS. The CDR3 bases are TGTGCCAGCAGTGAAGGGACAGGTCCCTACGAGCAGTACTTC. Amino acid sequence: CASSEGTGPYEQYF.

The chain has TRBV19 and TRBJ2-1, with a weak D call TRBD1 (5 bases). With 5 bases removed from V and 5 bases from J, the gap between germline ends came to 16 bases. CDR1 and CDR2 (germline): LNHDA, SQIVND (reference sequence). The length of the CDR3 is 15 residues. CDR3 residues: CASSGPGRANNEQFF. The CDR3 DNA follows: TGTGCCAGTAGTGGACCCGGCAGGGCCAACAATGAGCAGTTCTTC.

The chain uses TRBV7-9 and TRBJ2-1, with D perhaps TRBD2 (6 bases). This CDR3 comprises 15 residues. V dropped 5 bases and J dropped 3 bases, with 14 bases sitting between them. The germline gives CDR1 SEHNR, CDR2 FQNEAQ (reference sequence). CDR3 sequence reads: CASSPGGSLYNEQFF. Written as DNA, the CDR3 is TGTGCCAGCAGCCCCGGGGGATCACTCTACAATGAGCAGTTCTTC.

The chain is built from TRBV7-9 and TRBJ2-7; TRBD2 aligns across 11 bases. V shed 0 bases and J 5 bases; nucleotides not matched to a gene: 6. This CDR3 contains 16 residues. Germline values: CDR1 SEHNR, CDR2 FQNEAQ (reference sequence). The CDR3 spells CASSLAPTSGSHEQYF. The CDR3 DNA reads TGTGCCAGCAGCTTAGCGCCCACTAGCGGGAGCCACGAGCAGTACTTC.

This chain joins TRBV5-1 and TRBJ1-5; D is undetermined. V lost 0 bases to trimming and J lost 4 bases, with 5 bases between them. The length of the CDR3 is 13 residues. CDR1 and CDR2 from the germline V gene are SGHRS and YFSETQ. CDR3: CASSLDVNQPQHF. In DNA form, the CDR3 reads TGCGCCAGCAGCTTGGACGTAAATCAGCCCCAGCATTTT.

The V call is TRBV19, the J call TRBJ1-1; D is uncertain. With 5 bases removed from V and 3 bases from J, the gap between germline ends came to 10 bases. The CDR3 extends over 13 amino acids. Germline V CDR1 and CDR2: LNHDA, SQIVND (reference sequence). CDR3 sequence reads: CASSARWDTEAFF. The CDR3 coding sequence is TGTGCCAGTAGTGCACGATGGGACACTGAAGCTTTCTTT.